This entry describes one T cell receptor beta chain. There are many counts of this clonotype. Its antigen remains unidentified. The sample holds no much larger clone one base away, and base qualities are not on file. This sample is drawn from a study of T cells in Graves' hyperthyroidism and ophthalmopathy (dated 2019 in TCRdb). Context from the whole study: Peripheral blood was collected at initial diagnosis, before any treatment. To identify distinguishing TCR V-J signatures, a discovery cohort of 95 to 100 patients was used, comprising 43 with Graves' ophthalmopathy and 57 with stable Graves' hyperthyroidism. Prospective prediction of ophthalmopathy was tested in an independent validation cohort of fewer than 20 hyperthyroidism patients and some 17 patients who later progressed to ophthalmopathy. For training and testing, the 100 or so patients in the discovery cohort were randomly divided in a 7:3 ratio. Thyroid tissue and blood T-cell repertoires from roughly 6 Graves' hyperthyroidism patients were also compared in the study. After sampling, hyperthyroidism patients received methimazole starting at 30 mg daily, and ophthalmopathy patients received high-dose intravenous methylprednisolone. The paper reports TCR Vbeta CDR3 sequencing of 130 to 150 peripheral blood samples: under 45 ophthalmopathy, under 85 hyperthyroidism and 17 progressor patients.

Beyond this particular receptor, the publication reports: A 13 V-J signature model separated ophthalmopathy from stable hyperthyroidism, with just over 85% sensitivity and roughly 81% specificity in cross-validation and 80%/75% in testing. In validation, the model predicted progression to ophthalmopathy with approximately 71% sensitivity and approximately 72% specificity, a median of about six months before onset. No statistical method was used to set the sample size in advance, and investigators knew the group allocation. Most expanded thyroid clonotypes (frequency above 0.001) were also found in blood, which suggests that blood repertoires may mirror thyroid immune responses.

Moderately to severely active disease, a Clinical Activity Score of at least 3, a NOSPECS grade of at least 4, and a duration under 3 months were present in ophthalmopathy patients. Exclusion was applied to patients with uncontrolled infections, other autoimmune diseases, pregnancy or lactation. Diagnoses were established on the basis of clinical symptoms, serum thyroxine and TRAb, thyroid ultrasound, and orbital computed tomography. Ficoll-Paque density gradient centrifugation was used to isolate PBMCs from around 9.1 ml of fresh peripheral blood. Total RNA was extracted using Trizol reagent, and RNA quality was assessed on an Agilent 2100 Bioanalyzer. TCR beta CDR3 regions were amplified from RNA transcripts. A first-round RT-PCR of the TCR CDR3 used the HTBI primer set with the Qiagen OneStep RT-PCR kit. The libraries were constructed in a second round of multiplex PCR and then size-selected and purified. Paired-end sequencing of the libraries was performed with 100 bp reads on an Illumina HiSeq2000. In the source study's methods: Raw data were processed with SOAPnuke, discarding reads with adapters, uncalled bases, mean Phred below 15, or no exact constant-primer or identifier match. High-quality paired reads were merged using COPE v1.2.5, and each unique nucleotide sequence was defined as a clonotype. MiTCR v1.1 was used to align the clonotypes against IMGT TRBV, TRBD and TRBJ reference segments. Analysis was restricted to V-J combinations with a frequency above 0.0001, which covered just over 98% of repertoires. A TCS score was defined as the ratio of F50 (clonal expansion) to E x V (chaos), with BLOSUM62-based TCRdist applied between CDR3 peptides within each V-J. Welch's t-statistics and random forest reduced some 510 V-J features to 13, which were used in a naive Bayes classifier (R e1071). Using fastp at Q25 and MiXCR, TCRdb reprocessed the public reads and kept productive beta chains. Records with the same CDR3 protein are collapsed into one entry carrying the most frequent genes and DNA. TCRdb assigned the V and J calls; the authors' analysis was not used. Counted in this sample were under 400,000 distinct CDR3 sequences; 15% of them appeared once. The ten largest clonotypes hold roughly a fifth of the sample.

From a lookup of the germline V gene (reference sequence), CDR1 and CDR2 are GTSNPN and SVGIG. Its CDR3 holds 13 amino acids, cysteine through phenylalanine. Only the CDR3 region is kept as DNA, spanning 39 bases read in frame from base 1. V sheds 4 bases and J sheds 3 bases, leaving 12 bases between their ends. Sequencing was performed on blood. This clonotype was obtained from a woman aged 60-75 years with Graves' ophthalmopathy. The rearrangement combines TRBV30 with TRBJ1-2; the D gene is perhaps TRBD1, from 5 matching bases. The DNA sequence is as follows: TGTGCCTGGATTAACCCGGGGGACTATGGCTACACCTTC. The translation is CAWINPGDYGYTF.